A single sample gave rise to the 25 T cell receptor beta chains below, sequenced in a study of T cell responses to AZD1222 COVID-19 vaccine. Libraries were prepared by immunoSEQ multiplex PCR; TCRdb keeps only in-frame clonotypes and omits some of them. The sample records over 50,000 clones, roughly 89% being singletons. Material: peripheral blood, obtained on day 0 of AZD1222 vaccination. These TCRs come from an adult in good health.

The genes are TRBV20-1 and TRBJ2-7; D remains ambiguous. The CDR3 covers 11 residues. Trimming pared 6 bases from V and 3 bases from J, leaving 9 bases between. Germline V gene data show CDR1 as DFQATT and CDR2 as SNEGSKA (reference sequence). The CDR3 here is CSAMGRYEQYF. The CDR3 DNA reads TGCAGTGCAATGGGCCGCTACGAGCAGTACTTC.

V gene TRBV6-4 combines with J gene TRBJ1-6; perhaps TRBD1 as D (5 bases). The CDR3 covers 13 residues. Trimming took 8 bases from V and 8 from J, leaving 13 bases between them. The germline gives CDR1 MRHNA, CDR2 SNTAGT. The CDR3 nucleotides are TGTGCCAGCCGGGACCGAAGGGATTCACCCCTCCACTTT. Translating gives CASRDRRDSPLHF.

The chain joins TRBV14 to TRBJ2-1; no firm D call. Trimming took off 5 bases at V and 2 bases at J, with 13 bases between the two ends. Germline CDR1 reads SGHDN; CDR2 reads FVKESK. The CDR3 is 15 residues long. The CDR3 loop is CASSWATITYNEQFF. CDR3 sequence (DNA): TGTGCCAGCAGCTGGGCTACGATAACCTACAATGAGCAGTTCTTC. Together with reference TRBV14 and TRBJ2-1, the CDR3 gives the full variable domain: EAGVTQFPSHSVIEKGQTVTLRCDPISGHDNLYWYRRVMGKEIKFLLHFVKESKQDESGMPNNRFLAERTGGTYSTLKVQPAELEDSGVYFCASSWATITYNEQFFGPGTRLTVL.

This chain uses TRBV2 with TRBJ2-7; no firm D call. The CDR3 spans 12 residues. V was clipped by 9 bases and J by 3 bases, with 12 bases between them. Germline V lookup: CDR1 SNHLY, CDR2 FYNNEI. CDR3 amino acids: CARTPQLYEQYF. DNA of the CDR3: TGTGCCAGAACCCCCCAGCTCTACGAGCAGTACTTC.

This clone has just a few counts. The chain employs TRBV19 and TRBJ1-2; D is unclear. This CDR3 has 13 residues. Germline assignment: CDR1 LNHDA and CDR2 SQIVND (reference sequence). The germline V and J ends were trimmed by 3 bases and 4 bases, with 9 bases remaining between them. The CDR3: CASSIGFSYGYTF. The DNA for the CDR3 is TGTGCCAGTAGTATCGGGTTTAGCTATGGCTACACCTTC.

The chain carries TRBV24-1 and TRBJ1-2; a possible D gene is TRBD1 (6 bases). Deletions cut 2 bases from V and 6 bases from J, with 15 bases between. Germline loops: CDR1 KGHDR, CDR2 SFDVKD. The CDR3 has 15 residues. CDR3 amino acids: CATSDSSDSENGYTF. The CDR3 DNA sequence: TGTGCCACCAGTGATTCCTCGGACAGCGAAAATGGCTACACCTTC.

The genes are TRBV7-9 and TRBJ2-6; D call uncertain. The CDR3 covers 16 residues. Germline V gives CDR1 SEHNR, CDR2 FQNEAQ (reference sequence). With 1 base removed from V and 2 bases from J, the gap between germline ends came to 9 bases. CDR3 sequence: CASSLGRATGANVLTF. Written as DNA, the CDR3 is TGTGCCAGCAGCTTAGGACGCGCGACTGGGGCCAACGTCCTGACTTTC.

This chain uses TRBV27 with TRBJ2-2; D may be TRBD2 (5 bases). The V gene lost 3 bases and the J gene lost 5 bases, with 13 bases spanning the gap. CDR1 and CDR2 (germline): MNHEY, SMNVEV (reference sequence). The CDR3 consists of 15 residues. This CDR3 reads CASSFGSGTTGELFF. The DNA of the CDR3 is TGTGCCAGCAGTTTTGGCAGCGGCACGACCGGGGAGCTGTTTTTT.

In DNA form, the CDR3 reads TGCGCCAGCAGCCAAGATGTTCTTGTAGGGGGCCCCGAGAACACTGAAGCTTTCTTT. It codes for CASSQDVLVGGPENTEAFF. The V gene is TRBV4-3, the J gene TRBJ1-1; TRBD1 matches 7 bases. The CDR3 contains 19 residues. The trim removed 0 bases at V and 1 base at J, leaving 14 bases unmatched. CDR1 is LGHNA and CDR2 is YSLEER in the germline V gene.

The chain has TRBV29-1 and TRBJ2-7, with D uncertain. Trimming left V 1 base short and J 1 base short, with 14 bases between. This CDR3 has 15 amino acids. The germline CDR1 and CDR2 sequences are SQVTM and ANQGSEA. CDR3 sequence: CSVEVRTASSYEQYF. The CDR3 DNA reads as TGCAGCGTTGAAGTTAGAACGGCCTCGTCCTACGAGCAGTACTTC.

This sequence joins TRBV4-2 and TRBJ1-6; D is possibly TRBD1 (6 bases). The CDR3 length is 14 residues. The V end was cut by 4 bases, the J end by 10 bases, with 14 bases between. Per germline, CDR1 LGHNA and CDR2 YNFKEQ. The CDR3: CASSLRQEESPLHF. CDR3 coding DNA: TGTGCCAGCAGCCTACGACAGGAGGAGTCACCCCTCCACTTT.

The chain combines TRBV4-1 with TRBJ1-5; a weak D match, TRBD1 (5 bases). Per the germline V gene, CDR1 is MGHRA and CDR2 is YSYEKL. The CDR3 consists of 12 residues. V lost 1 base and J 10 bases, leaving 8 bases between the germline ends. The CDR3 here is CASSQVGAPQHF. The CDR3 DNA follows: TGCGCCAGCAGCCAAGTAGGGGCTCCCCAGCATTTT.

This chain uses TRBV2 with TRBJ2-7; no clear D. The CDR3 runs 12 residues. Germline V lookup: CDR1 SNHLY, CDR2 FYNNEI. Deletions cut 3 bases from V and 6 bases from J, with 9 bases between. CDR3 sequence reads: CASSDVQSEQYF. DNA for the CDR3: TGTGCCAGCAGTGACGTCCAGTCCGAGCAGTACTTC. Using reference TRBV2 and TRBJ2-7 for the parts outside the CDR3, the full variable domain is EPEVTQTPSHQVTQMGQEVILRCVPISNHLYFYWYRQILGQKVEFLVSFYNNEISEKSEIFDDQFSVERPDGSNFTLKIRSTKLEDSAMYFCASSDVQSEQYFGPGTRLTVT.

This clone has more than one count but fewer than ten. V and J are TRBV7-2 and TRBJ2-2; TRBD1 matches at 9 bases. V lost 3 bases, J lost 6 bases, and 5 bases stayed unmatched. Germline V CDR1 and CDR2: SGHTA, FQGNSA. This CDR3 is built from 15 residues. CDR3 amino acids: CASSFGTGKAGELFF. DNA of the CDR3: TGTGCCAGCAGCTTCGGGACAGGGAAGGCCGGGGAGCTGTTTTTT. The whole variable domain, filled in from reference TRBV7-2 and TRBJ2-2, reads GAGVSQSPSNKVTEKGKDVELRCDPISGHTALYWYRQSLGQGLEFLIYFQGNSAPDKSGLPSDRFSAERTGGSVSTLTIQRTQQEDSAVYLCASSFGTGKAGELFFGEGSRLTVL.

The V gene is TRBV10-3, the J gene TRBJ2-6, with 12 bases that match TRBD1. In germline, CDR1 is ENHRY, CDR2 SYGVKD. The CDR3 covers 18 residues. J was trimmed by 2 bases and V by 3 bases; bases with no gene match: 5. CDR3 DNA: TGTGCCATCAGTGAATCCGGGACAGGGGGCGCTGGGGCCAACGTCCTGACTTTC. Translation: CAISESGTGGAGANVLTF.

The rearrangement uses TRBV30 and TRBJ2-1; 8 nucleotides line up with TRBD1. With 5 bases clipped from V and 14 bases from J, the junction kept 14 bases outside the gene matches. There are 13 residues in the CDR3. Germline V gene sequence: CDR1 GTSNPN, CDR2 SVGIG (reference sequence). The CDR3 spells CAWVTGTGGLKFF. As DNA, the CDR3 is TGTGCCTGGGTCACCGGGACAGGAGGGTTAAAGTTCTTC.

The rearrangement joins TRBV5-8 to TRBJ1-4; no clear D gene. CDR3 length: 14 amino acids. Germline values: CDR1 SGHTS, CDR2 YDEGEE. With 10 bases removed from V and 0 bases from J, the gap between germline ends came to 13 bases. CDR3 sequence reads: CACGRQPTNEKLFF. In nucleotides, the CDR3 is TGTGCCTGTGGAAGGCAGCCAACTAATGAAAAACTGTTTTTT.

This clone was counted once. The rearrangement links TRBV27 to TRBJ2-7; TRBD1 matches at 8 bases. Germline CDR1 reads MNHEY; CDR2 reads SMNVEV (reference sequence). This CDR3 is built from 15 residues. The J segment lost 4 bases and the V segment lost 2 bases, leaving 7 bases of the junction unmatched. DNA for the CDR3: TGTGCCAGCAGTTTAGGTCCAGGGGGCGTTTACGAGCAGTACTTC. This encodes CASSLGPGGVYEQYF.

The V and J genes are TRBV5-8 and TRBJ1-5; tentatively, D is TRBD1 (5 bases). Trimming removed 2 bases at V and 2 bases at J, with 8 bases between. Germline V lookup: CDR1 SGHTS, CDR2 YDEGEE. The CDR3 is 14 amino acids. In nucleotides, the CDR3 is TGTGCCAGCAGCTTACGAGGGGGCAATCAGCCCCAGCATTTT. It encodes CASSLRGGNQPQHF.

This sequence joins TRBV5-1 and TRBJ2-2, with 14 bases aligning to TRBD2. This CDR3 is 16 amino acids long. Germline CDR1 and CDR2: SGHRS and YFSETQ. Trimming cost V 3 bases and J 3 bases; bases outside gene matches: 1. In DNA form, the CDR3 reads TGCGCCAGCAGCTGGACTAGCGGGGGGTACACCGGGGAGCTGTTTTTT. It translates to CASSWTSGGYTGELFF.

The CDR3 DNA sequence: TGTGCCAGCAGCGCGCAGGGAGATAGCAATCAGCCCCAGCATTTT. Encoded protein: CASSAQGDSNQPQHF. The chain recombines TRBV7-9 with TRBJ1-5, with a possible D match to TRBD1 (5 bases). Germline CDR1 reads SEHNR; CDR2 reads FQNEAQ (reference sequence). CDR3 size: 15 residues. Trimming cost V 5 bases and J 0 bases, with 11 bases left between them.

The chain is built from TRBV7-2 and TRBJ2-3; tentative D call: TRBD2 (5 bases). This CDR3 is built from 15 residues. V lost 1 base, J lost 1 base, and 9 bases lay in between. CDR1 is SGHTA, CDR2 FQGNSA, per germline. Here the CDR3 DNA reads TGTGCCAGCAGCTTAGTGTTCGGGGGCACAGATACGCAGTATTTT. This translates into CASSLVFGGTDTQYF.

The chain joins TRBV5-6 to TRBJ2-3; no clear D. The CDR3 has 16 residues. Trimming removed 0 bases from V and 0 bases from J, with 11 bases in between. Per germline, CDR1 SGHDT and CDR2 YYEEEE. The CDR3 is CASSLGVATSTDTQYF. CDR3 sequence (DNA): TGTGCCAGCAGCTTGGGGGTGGCAACAAGCACAGATACGCAGTATTTT.

This sequence joins TRBV5-1 and TRBJ2-2, with 8 bases aligning to TRBD1. The germline CDR1 and CDR2 sequences are SGHRS and YFSETQ. V shed 0 bases, J shed 1 base, and the junction held 2 bases outside the gene matches. The CDR3 sequence is 16 residues long. The CDR3 nucleotides are TGCGCCAGCAGCTTGGTCACAGGGGGGAACACCGGGGAGCTGTTTTTT. Translated: CASSLVTGGNTGELFF. Combining the CDR3 with reference TRBV5-1 and TRBJ2-2 gives the whole variable domain KAGVTQTPRYLIKTRGQQVTLSCSPISGHRSVSWYQQTPGQGLQFLFEYFSETQRNKGNFPGRFSGRQFSNSRSEMNVSTLELGDSALYLCASSLVTGGNTGELFFGEGSRLTVL.

The J gene is TRBJ1-2, the V gene TRBV4-3; TRBD1 agrees at 7 bases. After removal of 1 base from V and 5 bases from J, the junction contained 7 bases not matched to a gene. Germline loops: CDR1 LGHNA, CDR2 YSLEER. This CDR3 comprises 15 residues. CDR3 sequence (DNA): TGCGCCAGCAGCCAAGCCTTTACAGGGGAATATGGCTACACCTTC. As protein: CASSQAFTGEYGYTF.